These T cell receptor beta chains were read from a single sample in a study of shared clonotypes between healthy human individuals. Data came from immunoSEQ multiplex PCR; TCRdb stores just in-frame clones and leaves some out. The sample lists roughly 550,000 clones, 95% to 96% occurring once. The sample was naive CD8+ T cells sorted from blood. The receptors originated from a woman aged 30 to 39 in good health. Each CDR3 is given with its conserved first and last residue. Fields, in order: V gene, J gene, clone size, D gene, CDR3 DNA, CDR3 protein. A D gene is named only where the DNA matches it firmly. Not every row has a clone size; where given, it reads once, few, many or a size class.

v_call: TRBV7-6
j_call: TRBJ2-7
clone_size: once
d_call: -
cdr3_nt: TGTGCCAGCAGCTCCTACAACGAGCAGTACTTC
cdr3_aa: CASSSYNEQYF

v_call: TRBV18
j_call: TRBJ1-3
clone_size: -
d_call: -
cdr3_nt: TGTGCCAGCTCACCAATTGGTTCCCCCTCTGGAAACACCATATATTTT
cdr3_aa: CASSPIGSPSGNTIYF

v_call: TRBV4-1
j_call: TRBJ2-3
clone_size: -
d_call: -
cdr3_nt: TGCGCCAGCAGCCAAGTCTTCCGGGGGAGCACAGATACGCAGTATTTT
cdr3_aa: CASSQVFRGSTDTQYF

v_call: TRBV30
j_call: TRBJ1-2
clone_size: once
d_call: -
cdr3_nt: TGTGCCTGGAGCTCACTAACCGGGGGCGACTATGGCTACACCTTC
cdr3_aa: CAWSSLTGGDYGYTF

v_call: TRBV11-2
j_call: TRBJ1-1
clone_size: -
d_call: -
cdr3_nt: TGTGCCAGCAGCTTAGATTTCGGCGGGAACACTGAAGCTTTCTTT
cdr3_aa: CASSLDFGGNTEAFF

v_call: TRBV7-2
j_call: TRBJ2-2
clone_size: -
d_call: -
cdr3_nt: TGTGCCAGCAGTAAATCGGAGGGCCGAACCGGGGAGCTGTTTTTT
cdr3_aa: CASSKSEGRTGELFF

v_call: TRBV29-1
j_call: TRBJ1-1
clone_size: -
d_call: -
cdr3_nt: TGCAGCGTACCCGGAGGATATAACACTGAAGCTTTCTTT
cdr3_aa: CSVPGGYNTEAFF

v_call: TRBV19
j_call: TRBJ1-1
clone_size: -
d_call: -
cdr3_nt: TGTGCCAGTAGTCTCCCCTGGGGCCGTGAGACTGAAGCTTTCTTT
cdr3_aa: CASSLPWGRETEAFF

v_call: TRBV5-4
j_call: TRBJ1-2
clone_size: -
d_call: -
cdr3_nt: TGTGCCAGCAGCTTGGGCTTTGTGGAGGGGACCCATGGCTACACCTTC
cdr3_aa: CASSLGFVEGTHGYTF

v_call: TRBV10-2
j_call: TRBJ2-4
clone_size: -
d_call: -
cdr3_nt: TGCGCCAGCAGTGAGGGAAACATTCAGTACTTC
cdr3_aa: CASSEGNIQYF

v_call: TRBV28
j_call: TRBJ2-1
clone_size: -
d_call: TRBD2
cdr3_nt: TGTGCCAGCAGTTTCCCCACTAGCGGGAGTTCGGATGAGCAGTTCTTC
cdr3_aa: CASSFPTSGSSDEQFF

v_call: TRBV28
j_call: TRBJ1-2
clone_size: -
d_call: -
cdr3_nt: TGTGCCAGCAGTCCACCTACGCAACCGGGGGCACCGGACGGCTACACCTTC
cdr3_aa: CASSPPTQPGAPDGYTF

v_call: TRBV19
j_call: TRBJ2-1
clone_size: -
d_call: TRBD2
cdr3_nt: TGTGCCACGGGGACTAGCGGGCGTTACAATGAGCAGTTCTTC
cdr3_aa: CATGTSGRYNEQFF

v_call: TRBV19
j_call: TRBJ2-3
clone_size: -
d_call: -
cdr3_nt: TGTGCCAGTAGCCGGAAGCATAAGAACACAGATACGCAGTATTTT
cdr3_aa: CASSRKHKNTDTQYF

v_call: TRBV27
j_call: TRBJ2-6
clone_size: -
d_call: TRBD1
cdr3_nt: TGTGCCAGCAGTTTGCGGGCCAGGGGGTATTTGGATGGGGCCAACGTCCTGACTTTC
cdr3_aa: CASSLRARGYLDGANVLTF